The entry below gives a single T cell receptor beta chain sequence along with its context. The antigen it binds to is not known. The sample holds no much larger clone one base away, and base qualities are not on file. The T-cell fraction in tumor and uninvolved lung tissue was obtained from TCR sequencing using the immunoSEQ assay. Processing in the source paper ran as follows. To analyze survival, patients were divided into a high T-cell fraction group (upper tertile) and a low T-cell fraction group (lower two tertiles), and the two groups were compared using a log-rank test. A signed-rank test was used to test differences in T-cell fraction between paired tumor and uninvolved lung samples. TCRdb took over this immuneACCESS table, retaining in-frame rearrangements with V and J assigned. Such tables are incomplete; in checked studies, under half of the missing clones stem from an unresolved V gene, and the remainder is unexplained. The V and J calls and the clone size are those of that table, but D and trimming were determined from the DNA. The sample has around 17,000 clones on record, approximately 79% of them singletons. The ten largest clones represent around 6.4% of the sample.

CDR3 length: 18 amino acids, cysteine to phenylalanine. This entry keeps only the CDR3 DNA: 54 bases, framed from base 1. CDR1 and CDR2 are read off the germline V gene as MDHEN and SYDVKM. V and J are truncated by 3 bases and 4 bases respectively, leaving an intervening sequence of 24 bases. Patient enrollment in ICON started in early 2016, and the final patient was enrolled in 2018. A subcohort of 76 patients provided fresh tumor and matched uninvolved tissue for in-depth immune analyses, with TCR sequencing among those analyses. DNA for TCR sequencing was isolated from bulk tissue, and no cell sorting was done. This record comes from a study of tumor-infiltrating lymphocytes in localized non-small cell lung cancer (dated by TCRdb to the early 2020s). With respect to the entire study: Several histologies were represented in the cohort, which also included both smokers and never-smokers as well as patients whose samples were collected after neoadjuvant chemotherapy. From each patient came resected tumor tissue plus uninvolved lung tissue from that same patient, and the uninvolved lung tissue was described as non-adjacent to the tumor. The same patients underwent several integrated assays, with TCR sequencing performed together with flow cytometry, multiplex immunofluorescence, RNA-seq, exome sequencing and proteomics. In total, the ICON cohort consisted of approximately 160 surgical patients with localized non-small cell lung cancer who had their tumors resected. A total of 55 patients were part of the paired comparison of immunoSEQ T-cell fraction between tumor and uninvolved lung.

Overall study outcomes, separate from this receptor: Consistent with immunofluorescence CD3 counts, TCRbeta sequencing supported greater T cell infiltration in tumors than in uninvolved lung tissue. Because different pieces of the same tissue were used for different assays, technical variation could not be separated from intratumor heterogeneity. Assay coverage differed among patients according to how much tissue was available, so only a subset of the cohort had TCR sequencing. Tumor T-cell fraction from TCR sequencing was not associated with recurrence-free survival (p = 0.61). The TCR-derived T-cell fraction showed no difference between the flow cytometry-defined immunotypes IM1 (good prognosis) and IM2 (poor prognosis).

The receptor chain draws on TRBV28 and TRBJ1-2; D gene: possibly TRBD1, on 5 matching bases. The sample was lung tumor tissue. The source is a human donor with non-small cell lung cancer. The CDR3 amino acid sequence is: CASSLGLTAVPTTYGYTF. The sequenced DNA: TGTGCCAGCAGTTTGGGCTTGACAGCGGTCCCTACGACCTATGGCTACACCTTC.